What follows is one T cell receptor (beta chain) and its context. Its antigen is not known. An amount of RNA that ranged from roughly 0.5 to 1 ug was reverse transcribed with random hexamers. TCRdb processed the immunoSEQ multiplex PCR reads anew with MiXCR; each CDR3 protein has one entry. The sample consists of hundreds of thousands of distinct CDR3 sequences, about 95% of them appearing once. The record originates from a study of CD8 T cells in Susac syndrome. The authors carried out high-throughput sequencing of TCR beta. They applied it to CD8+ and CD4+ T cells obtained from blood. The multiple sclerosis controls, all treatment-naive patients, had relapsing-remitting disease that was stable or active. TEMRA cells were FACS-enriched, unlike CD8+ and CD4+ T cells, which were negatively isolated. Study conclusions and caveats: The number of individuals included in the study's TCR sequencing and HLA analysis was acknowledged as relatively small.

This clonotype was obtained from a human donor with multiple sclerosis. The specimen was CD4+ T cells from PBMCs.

CDR3 nucleotides: TGTGCCAGCAGTTACTCGAACAGGGACTACGAGCAGTACTTC. This gives the protein CASSYSNRDYEQYF. The chain carries TRBV6-5 and TRBJ2-7; a weak D match, TRBD1 (6 bases). This CDR3 has 14 amino acids. The V end was cut by 0 bases, the J end by 3 bases, with 9 bases between. CDR1 MNHEY and CDR2 SVGAGI come from the germline V gene.